The rows below give T cell receptor beta chains drawn from one sample of a study of blood T cell repertoires in COVID-19. The protocol was immunoSEQ multiplex PCR, while the TCRdb copy is restricted to in-frame clones and leaves out a portion. The sample contains about 350,000 clones, roughly nine tenths of which appear only once. The material sequenced was PBMCs or T cells enriched from blood (not recorded which). The receptor set was obtained from a woman in her thirties who had recovered from COVID-19. The CDR3 runs from the conserved cysteine through the conserved F or W. D genes are given only for firm matches. Some rows mark clone size as missing; the rest say once, few, many or name a class of expanded clone.

>.|.|TRBV29-1|TRBJ2-7
TGCAGCGTTGAAGTCAACTCCTACGAGCAGTACTTC
CSVEVNSYEQYF
>.|.|TRBV5-4|TRBJ2-3
TGTGCCAGCAGCTTGTCTCGGAGCACAGATACGCAGTATTTT
CASSLSRSTDTQYF
>TRBD1|.|TRBV7-8|TRBJ2-7
TGTGCCAGCAGCTTAGTGACAGGGGGTTTCTACGAGCAGTACTTC
CASSLVTGGFYEQYF
>TRBD1|.|TRBV6-5|TRBJ1-6
TGTGCCAGCAGCCCCGCAGGGGGGTTCAATTCACCCCTCCACTTT
CASSPAGGFNSPLHF
>.|.|TRBV4-3|TRBJ2-7
TGCGCCAGCAGCCAAGAGCAGGGAGGCTCCTACGAGCAGTACTTC
CASSQEQGGSYEQYF
>.|few|TRBV19|TRBJ1-1
TGTGCCAGTAGTCTCATTGGACAAGCCATGAACACTGAAGCTTTCTTT
CASSLIGQAMNTEAFF
>.|.|TRBV7-9|TRBJ2-4
TGTGCCAGCAGCCAAGACCTGGGTCGGGGCATTCAGTACTTC
CASSQDLGRGIQYF
>TRBD1|.|TRBV24-1|TRBJ2-7
TGTGCCACCGGACAGGGGGCCTCCTACGAGCAGTACTTC
CATGQGASYEQYF
>TRBD2|.|TRBV2|TRBJ2-1
TGTGCCAGCAGTCGTAGCGGGGGGGGGTACAATGAGCAGTTCTTC
CASSRSGGGYNEQFF
>.|.|TRBV12-3/TRBV12-4|TRBJ1-2
TGTGCCAGCAGTTTTTTGTCAGGGGTTGGCTACACCTTC
CASSFLSGVGYTF
>TRBD1|.|TRBV25-1|TRBJ2-7
TGTGCCAGTGGGACAGGCACCTCCTACGAGCAGTACTTC
CASGTGTSYEQYF
>TRBD1|.|TRBV5-4|TRBJ1-2
TGTGCCAGCAGCTCGACAGGGAACTATGGCTACACCTTC
CASSSTGNYGYTF
>.|.|TRBV30|TRBJ2-7
TGTGCCTGGCTTCGGACTGACCTTTACGAGCAGTACTTC
CAWLRTDLYEQYF
>.|once|TRBV3-1/TRBV3-2|TRBJ1-2
TGTGCCAGCAGCCAAGAGGACAGCAGCCCCTATGGCTACACCTTC
CASSQEDSSPYGYTF
>.|.|TRBV10-3|TRBJ2-2
TGTGCCATCAGCCCGGACAGAAAAAACACCGGGGAGCTGTTTTTT
CAISPDRKNTGELFF
>TRBD1|once|TRBV28|TRBJ2-7
TGTGCCAGCAGGTTCGGACAGGGACCCTACGAGCAGTACTTC
CASRFGQGPYEQYF